This is a list of T cell receptor beta chains from one sample in a study of identical twins. Via MiXCR, TCRdb re-called the 5' RACE reads, giving one row per CDR3 protein. The table lists around 690,000 distinct CDR3 sequences, 20% to 25% of them singletons. These data also formed part of another study, on T cells expressing NK-cell markers.

The sample was PBMCs. The source of these receptors is a woman younger than 30 in good health. Both conserved end residues are part of each CDR3. The order of the fields is J gene, V gene, D gene, clone size, CDR3 protein, CDR3 DNA. The D gene is left open where the match is weak. Clone size is not always given. Where it is, it says once, few, many or a class for expanded clones.

j_gene: TRBJ2-5; v_gene: TRBV7-2; d_gene: TRBD1; abundance: few; CDR3aa: CASRSQGQGKWTQYF; CDR3nt: TGTGCCAGCAGAAGCCAAGGACAGGGTAAATGGACCCAGTACTTC
j_gene: TRBJ2-7; v_gene: TRBV15; d_gene: NA; abundance: NA; CDR3aa: CATSDWDTRINEQYF; CDR3nt: TGTGCCACCAGCGATTGGGACACGAGGATCAACGAGCAGTACTTC
j_gene: TRBJ2-1; v_gene: TRBV6-6; d_gene: NA; abundance: many; CDR3aa: CASSWGDEQFF; CDR3nt: TGTGCCAGCAGTTGGGGCGATGAGCAGTTCTTC
j_gene: TRBJ2-4; v_gene: TRBV6-2/TRBV6-3; d_gene: TRBD2; abundance: NA; CDR3aa: CASRRPSGSRAAKNIQYF; CDR3nt: TGTGCCAGCAGACGGCCTAGCGGGAGCCGAGCGGCCAAAAACATTCAGTACTTC
j_gene: TRBJ1-2; v_gene: TRBV7-9; d_gene: NA; abundance: NA; CDR3aa: CASSLVRGYTF; CDR3nt: TGTGCCAGCAGCTTAGTACGAGGCTACACCTTC
j_gene: TRBJ2-4; v_gene: TRBV7-2; d_gene: NA; abundance: NA; CDR3aa: CASSLARVQNIQYF; CDR3nt: TGTGCCAGCAGCTTAGCGCGAGTCCAAAACATTCAGTACTTC
j_gene: TRBJ2-7; v_gene: TRBV29-1; d_gene: NA; abundance: many; CDR3aa: CSVVNGAPYEQYF; CDR3nt: TGCAGCGTTGTAAATGGGGCGCCTTACGAGCAGTACTTC
j_gene: TRBJ2-3; v_gene: TRBV7-9; d_gene: NA; abundance: few; CDR3aa: CASSLGQARTDTQYF; CDR3nt: TGTGCCAGCAGCTTAGGGCAGGCGAGGACAGATACGCAGTATTTT
j_gene: TRBJ2-7; v_gene: TRBV7-9; d_gene: TRBD2; abundance: few; CDR3aa: CATSGMYEQYF; CDR3nt: TGTGCTACTAGCGGGATGTACGAGCAGTACTTC
j_gene: TRBJ2-5; v_gene: TRBV5-1; d_gene: TRBD2; abundance: NA; CDR3aa: CASSLERGHQETQYF; CDR3nt: TGCGCCAGCAGCTTGGAGCGGGGGCACCAAGAGACCCAGTACTTC
j_gene: TRBJ1-2; v_gene: TRBV6-5; d_gene: NA; abundance: many; CDR3aa: CASSYGTSYGYTF; CDR3nt: TGTGCCAGCAGTTACGGCACCTCCTATGGCTACACCTTC
j_gene: TRBJ2-7; v_gene: TRBV5-1; d_gene: NA; abundance: few; CDR3aa: CASMERAGPWEQYF; CDR3nt: TGCGCCAGCATGGAGAGGGCGGGGCCCTGGGAGCAGTACTTC
j_gene: TRBJ2-1; v_gene: TRBV12-3/TRBV12-4; d_gene: TRBD2; abundance: NA; CDR3aa: CASSITSGRSNEQFF; CDR3nt: TGTGCCAGCAGTATCACTAGCGGGAGGTCAAACGAGCAGTTCTTC
j_gene: TRBJ1-2; v_gene: TRBV12-3/TRBV12-4; d_gene: NA; abundance: few; CDR3aa: CASSLTTRGPKTF; CDR3nt: TGTGCCAGCAGTTTGACCACCCGCGGGCCCAAGACCTTC
j_gene: TRBJ2-1; v_gene: TRBV20-1; d_gene: NA; abundance: NA; CDR3aa: CSARVAGPSYNEQFF; CDR3nt: TGCAGTGCTAGAGTGGCGGGGCCCTCCTACAATGAGCAGTTCTTC
j_gene: TRBJ1-3; v_gene: TRBV5-1; d_gene: NA; abundance: NA; CDR3aa: CASSLAGGSGNTIYF; CDR3nt: TGCGCCAGCAGCTTGGCCGGTGGTTCTGGAAACACCATATATTTT
j_gene: TRBJ2-2; v_gene: TRBV6-7; d_gene: NA; abundance: few; CDR3aa: CASSGGSRSGELFF; CDR3nt: TGTGCCAGCTCAGGGGGGAGTCGGTCCGGGGAGCTGTTTTTT
j_gene: TRBJ2-5; v_gene: TRBV3-1; d_gene: NA; abundance: NA; CDR3aa: CASSQGVAETQYF; CDR3nt: TGTGCCAGCAGCCAAGGGGTAGCAGAGACCCAGTACTTC
j_gene: TRBJ2-1; v_gene: TRBV10-3; d_gene: TRBD2; abundance: NA; CDR3aa: CAISVLAGGGGNEQFF; CDR3nt: TGTGCCATCAGTGTCCTAGCGGGAGGTGGAGGGAATGAGCAGTTCTTC
j_gene: TRBJ2-7; v_gene: TRBV2; d_gene: NA; abundance: NA; CDR3aa: CASSVRTEQYF; CDR3nt: TGTGCCAGCAGTGTTCGGACTGAGCAGTACTTC
j_gene: TRBJ1-2; v_gene: TRBV12-3/TRBV12-4; d_gene: NA; abundance: NA; CDR3aa: CASSATLLGGSSGYTF; CDR3nt: TGTGCCAGCAGCGCAACCCTCCTTGGCGGTTCTTCTGGCTACACCTTC
j_gene: TRBJ2-5; v_gene: TRBV27; d_gene: NA; abundance: NA; CDR3aa: CASSLRRGRETQYF; CDR3nt: TGTGCCAGCAGTTTAAGGAGGGGGCGGGAGACCCAGTACTTC
j_gene: TRBJ2-1; v_gene: TRBV5-5; d_gene: NA; abundance: few; CDR3aa: CASSPRGTPNNEQFF; CDR3nt: TGTGCCAGCAGCCCACGCGGGACACCGAACAATGAGCAGTTCTTC
j_gene: TRBJ1-1; v_gene: TRBV5-1; d_gene: TRBD1; abundance: few; CDR3aa: CASSSRGTMNTEAFF; CDR3nt: TGCGCCAGCAGCTCCAGGGGGACAATGAACACTGAAGCTTTCTTT
j_gene: TRBJ2-7; v_gene: TRBV12-3/TRBV12-4; d_gene: TRBD2; abundance: NA; CDR3aa: CASSFSNGGSIYEQYF; CDR3nt: TGTGCCAGCAGTTTCAGTAACGGGGGGTCCATCTACGAGCAGTACTTC
j_gene: TRBJ2-3; v_gene: TRBV29-1; d_gene: TRBD2; abundance: few; CDR3aa: CSLQTSGGVLDTQYF; CDR3nt: TGCAGCCTTCAGACTAGCGGGGGAGTCTTGGATACGCAGTATTTT
j_gene: TRBJ2-2; v_gene: TRBV7-6; d_gene: NA; abundance: few; CDR3aa: CASRRADAHTGELFF; CDR3nt: TGTGCCAGCCGTAGGGCCGACGCCCACACCGGGGAGCTGTTTTTT
j_gene: TRBJ2-2; v_gene: TRBV3-1; d_gene: TRBD1; abundance: NA; CDR3aa: CASENRGRTGELFF; CDR3nt: TGTGCCAGCGAGAACAGGGGGCGAACCGGGGAGCTGTTTTTT